Sequencing of this TCR beta chain was carried out in a study of blood T cell repertoires in COVID-19. Study overall: COVID-19 samples collected from the United States, Italy and Spain covered acute and convalescent phases. Nucleic acid was either cDNA or gDNA, and it came from T cells, B-cell-depleted T cells, or PBMCs.

This CDR3 region has 12 residues. CDR1 and CDR2 (germline): MDHEN, SYDVKM. V lost 3 bases to trimming and J lost 10 bases, with 12 bases between them. Original handling: The authors estimated nucleated cell counts from reference gene primer amplification. Data came from immunoSEQ multiplex PCR; TCRdb stores just in-frame clones and leaves some out. V and J calls and clone size follow that table, whereas D and trimming were derived from the DNA. This table has some 300,000 clones, approximately 90% appearing once. In assigning cohorts, the study relied on participant-reported clinical history. The sample taken for sequencing was PBMCs or T cells enriched from blood (not recorded which). This TCR came from a woman aged 55-70 years in a cohort exposed to, infected with or recovered from COVID-19 (not recorded which). The chain is built from TRBV28 and TRBJ1-1, with D perhaps TRBD1 (5 bases). CDR3 sequence reads: CASSFRGGGAFF. Here the CDR3 DNA reads TGTGCCAGCAGTTTCCGCGGGGGGGGAGCTTTCTTT.